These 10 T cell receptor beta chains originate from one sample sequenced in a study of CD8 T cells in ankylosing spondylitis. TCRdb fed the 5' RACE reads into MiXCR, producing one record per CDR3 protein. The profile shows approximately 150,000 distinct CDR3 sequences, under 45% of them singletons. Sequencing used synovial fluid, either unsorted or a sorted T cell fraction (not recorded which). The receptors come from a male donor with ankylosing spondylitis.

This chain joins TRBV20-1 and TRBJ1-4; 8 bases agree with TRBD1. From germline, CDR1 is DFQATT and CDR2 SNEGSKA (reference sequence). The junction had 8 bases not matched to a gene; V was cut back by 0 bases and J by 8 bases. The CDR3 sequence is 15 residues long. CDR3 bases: TGCAGTGCTAGAGATCTCAGGGGGCAGAACGAAAAACTGTTTTTT. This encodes CSARDLRGQNEKLFF.

In nucleotides, the CDR3 is TGTGCCAGCAGCGTAGCAGGGGGCTCGGGCTATGGCTACACCTTC. Amino acids: CASSVAGGSGYGYTF. The V gene is TRBV9, the J gene TRBJ1-2, with 8 bases fitting TRBD1. The CDR3 covers 15 residues. V shed 0 bases, J shed 4 bases, and the junction held 5 bases outside the gene matches. Germline CDR1 reads SGDLS; CDR2 reads YYNGEE.

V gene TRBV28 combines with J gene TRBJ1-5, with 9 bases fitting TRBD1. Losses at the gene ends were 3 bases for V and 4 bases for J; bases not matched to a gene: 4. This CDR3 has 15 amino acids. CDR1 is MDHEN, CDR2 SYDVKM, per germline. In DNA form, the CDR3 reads TGTGCCAGCAGTTTCCTCGACAGGGGGAATCAGCCCCAGCATTTT. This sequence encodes CASSFLDRGNQPQHF.

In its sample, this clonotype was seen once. The CDR3 is CASSQDGAGFYNSPLHF. The CDR3 DNA is TGTGCCAGCAGCCAAGACGGGGCAGGGTTCTATAATTCACCCCTCCACTTT. V and J are TRBV3-1 and TRBJ1-6, with D possibly being TRBD1 (5 bases). Germline CDR1 is LGHDT and CDR2 is YNNKEL (reference sequence). The CDR3 spans 17 residues. The germline V and J ends were trimmed by 0 bases and 3 bases, with 12 bases remaining between them.

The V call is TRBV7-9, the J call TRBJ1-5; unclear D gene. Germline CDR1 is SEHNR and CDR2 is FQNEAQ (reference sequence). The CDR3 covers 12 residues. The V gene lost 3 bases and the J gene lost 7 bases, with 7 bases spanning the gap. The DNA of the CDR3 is TGTGCCAGCAGCTTTCTAAGCCAGCCCCAGCATTTT. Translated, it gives CASSFLSQPQHF.

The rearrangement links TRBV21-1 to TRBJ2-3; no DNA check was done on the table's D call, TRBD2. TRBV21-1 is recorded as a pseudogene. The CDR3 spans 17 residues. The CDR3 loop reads CASSKPGLAGGTDTQYF. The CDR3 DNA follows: TGTGCCAGCAGCAAGCCCGGACTAGCGGGGGGCACAGATACGCAGTATTTT.

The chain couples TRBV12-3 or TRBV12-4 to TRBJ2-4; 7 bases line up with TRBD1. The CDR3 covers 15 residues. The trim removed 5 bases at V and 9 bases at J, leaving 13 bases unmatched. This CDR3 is CASSPGQIGRRIQYF. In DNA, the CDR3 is TGTGCCAGCAGTCCGGGACAGATAGGTCGGCGCATTCAGTACTTC.

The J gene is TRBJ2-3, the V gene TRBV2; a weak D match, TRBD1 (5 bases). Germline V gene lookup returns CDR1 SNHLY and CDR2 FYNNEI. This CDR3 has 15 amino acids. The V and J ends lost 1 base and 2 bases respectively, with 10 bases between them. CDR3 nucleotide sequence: TGTGCCAGCAGTGAAGGACAGACCTACACAGATACGCAGTATTTT. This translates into CASSEGQTYTDTQYF.

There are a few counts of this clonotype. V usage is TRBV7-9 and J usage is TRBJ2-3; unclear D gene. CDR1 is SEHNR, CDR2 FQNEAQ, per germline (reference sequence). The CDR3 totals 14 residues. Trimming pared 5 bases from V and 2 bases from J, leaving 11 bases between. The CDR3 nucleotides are TGTGCCAGCAGCCCGAGGTCAGTCACAGATACGCAGTATTTT. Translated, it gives CASSPRSVTDTQYF.

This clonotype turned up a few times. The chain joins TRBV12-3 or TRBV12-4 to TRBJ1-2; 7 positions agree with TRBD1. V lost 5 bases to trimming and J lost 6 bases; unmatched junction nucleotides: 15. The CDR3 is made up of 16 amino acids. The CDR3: CASSTYLRDRKNGYTF. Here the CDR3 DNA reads TGTGCCAGCAGTACCTACCTCCGGGACAGAAAAAATGGCTACACCTTC.